Below, 5 T cell receptor beta chains from the same sample are listed, as sequenced in a study of cytotoxic CD8 clonotypes in ibrutinib-treated CLL. Clones were sequenced by immunoSEQ multiplex PCR, and TCRdb holds only the in-frame ones, with some missing. Altogether a few hundred thousand clones are present, roughly 74% being singletons, with the ten largest covering just over 15%. Sequenced material: PBMCs, taken after 24 months of ibrutinib treatment. The receptors stem from a human donor with chronic lymphocytic leukemia.

This rearrangement joins TRBV27 to TRBJ2-7; D possibly uses TRBD1 or TRBD2 (5 bases each). The V end was cut by 3 bases, the J end by 0 bases, with 12 bases between. The CDR3 sequence is 15 residues long. Germline assignment: CDR1 MNHEY and CDR2 SMNVEV (reference sequence). This CDR3 is CASSFDWGSSYEQYF. The CDR3 DNA sequence: TGTGCCAGCAGTTTTGACTGGGGGAGCTCCTACGAGCAGTACTTC.

This chain uses TRBV28 with TRBJ2-3; TRBD2 matches 13 bases. Germline lookup yields CDR1 MDHEN and CDR2 SYDVKM. The CDR3 has 19 residues. V shed 2 bases and J 2 bases; nucleotides not matched to a gene: 10. The CDR3 nucleotides are TGTGCCAGCAGTTTAAAACTAGCGGGAGGGCCTCGGTTCACAGATACGCAGTATTTT. Amino acids: CASSLKLAGGPRFTDTQYF.

The rearrangement joins TRBV29-1 to TRBJ1-4; D call uncertain. Germline CDR1 is SQVTM and CDR2 is ANQGSEA. The CDR3 runs 13 residues. V was clipped by 6 bases and J by 4 bases, with 12 bases between them. The CDR3 loop reads CSVHSQSNEKLFF. CDR3 sequence (DNA): TGCAGCGTCCACTCGCAAAGTAATGAAAAACTGTTTTTT.

The chain uses TRBV9 and TRBJ2-7, with TRBD1 as a possible D gene (6 bases). Trimming shortened V by 4 bases and J by 3 bases, and 32 bases separated the two germline ends. The CDR3 extends over 20 amino acids. The V gene's germline CDR1 is SGDLS and CDR2 YYNGEE. CDR3 nucleotides: TGTGCCAGCAGCCCCCCACCACGGGACACCACAACACTGACGGGCTACGAGCAGTACTTC. Protein product: CASSPPPRDTTTLTGYEQYF.

The CDR3, as DNA: TGTGCCAGCAGCTTAGACCCGCGGGGGGCCAACGTCCTGACTTTC. Translating gives CASSLDPRGANVLTF. The chain employs TRBV28 and TRBJ2-6; D is unclear. This CDR3 region has 15 residues. Per germline, CDR1 MDHEN and CDR2 SYDVKM. V lost 6 bases and J lost 4, with 13 bases in between.